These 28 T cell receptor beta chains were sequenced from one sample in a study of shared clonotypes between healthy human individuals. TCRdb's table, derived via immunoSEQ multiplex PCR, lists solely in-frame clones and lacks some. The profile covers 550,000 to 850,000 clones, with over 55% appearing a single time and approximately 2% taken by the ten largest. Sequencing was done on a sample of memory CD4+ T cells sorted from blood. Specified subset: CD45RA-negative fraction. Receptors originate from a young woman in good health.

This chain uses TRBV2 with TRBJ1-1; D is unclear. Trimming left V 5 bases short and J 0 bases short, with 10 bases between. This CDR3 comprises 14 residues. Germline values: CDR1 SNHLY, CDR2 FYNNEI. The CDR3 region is CASSQQQLNTEAFF. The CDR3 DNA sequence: TGTGCCAGCAGTCAACAGCAACTGAACACTGAAGCTTTCTTT.

Written as DNA, the CDR3 is TGTGCCAGCAGCCGCGGTCAGGCGGGTGGCTCTGGGGCCAACGTCCTGACTTTC. Amino acid sequence: CASSRGQAGGSGANVLTF. This sequence joins TRBV7-8 and TRBJ2-6, with TRBD2 as a possible D gene (5 bases). The CDR3 sequence is 18 residues long. V was trimmed by 5 bases and J by 0 bases, leaving 17 bases between them. Germline CDR1 SGHVS, CDR2 FQNEAQ.

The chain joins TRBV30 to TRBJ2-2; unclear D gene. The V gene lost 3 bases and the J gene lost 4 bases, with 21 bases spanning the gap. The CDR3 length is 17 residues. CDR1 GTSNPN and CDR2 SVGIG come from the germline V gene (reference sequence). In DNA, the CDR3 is TGTGCCTGGAGGGTTATTTCATTGCGGCAGCCCACCGGGGAGCTGTTTTTT. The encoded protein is CAWRVISLRQPTGELFF.

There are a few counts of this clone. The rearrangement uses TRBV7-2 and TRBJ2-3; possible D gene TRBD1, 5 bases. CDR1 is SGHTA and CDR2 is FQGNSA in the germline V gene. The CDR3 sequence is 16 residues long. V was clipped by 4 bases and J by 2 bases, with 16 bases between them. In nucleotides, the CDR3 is TGTGCCAGCAGCTCGACCCTTAGTGGACACACAGATACGCAGTATTTT. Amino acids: CASSSTLSGHTDTQYF.

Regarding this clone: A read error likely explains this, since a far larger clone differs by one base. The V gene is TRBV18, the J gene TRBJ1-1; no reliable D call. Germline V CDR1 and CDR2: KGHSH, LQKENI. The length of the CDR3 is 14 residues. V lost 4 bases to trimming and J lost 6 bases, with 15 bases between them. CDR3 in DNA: TGTGCCAGCTCACTATCTGCCCATACGGCTGAAGCTTTCTTT. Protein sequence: CASSLSAHTAEAFF.

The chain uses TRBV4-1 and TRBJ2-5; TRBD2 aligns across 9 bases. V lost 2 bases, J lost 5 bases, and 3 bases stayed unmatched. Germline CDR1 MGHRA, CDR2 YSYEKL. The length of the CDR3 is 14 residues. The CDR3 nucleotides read TGCGCCAGCAGCCAACGTGGACTAGCGGAGACCCAGTACTTC. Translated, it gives CASSQRGLAETQYF.

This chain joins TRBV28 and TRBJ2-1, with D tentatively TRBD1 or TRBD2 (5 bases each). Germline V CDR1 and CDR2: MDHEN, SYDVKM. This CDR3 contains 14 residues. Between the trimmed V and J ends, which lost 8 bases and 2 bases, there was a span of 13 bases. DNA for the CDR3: TGTGCCAGCCGAGGGGACCACACCTACAATGAGCAGTTCTTC. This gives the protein CASRGDHTYNEQFF.

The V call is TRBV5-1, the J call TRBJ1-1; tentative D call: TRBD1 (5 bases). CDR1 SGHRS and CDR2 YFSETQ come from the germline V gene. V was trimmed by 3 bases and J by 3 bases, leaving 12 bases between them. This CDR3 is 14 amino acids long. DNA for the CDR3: TGCGCCAGCAGCTGGGGGACGGAGCACACTGAAGCTTTCTTT. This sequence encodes CASSWGTEHTEAFF.

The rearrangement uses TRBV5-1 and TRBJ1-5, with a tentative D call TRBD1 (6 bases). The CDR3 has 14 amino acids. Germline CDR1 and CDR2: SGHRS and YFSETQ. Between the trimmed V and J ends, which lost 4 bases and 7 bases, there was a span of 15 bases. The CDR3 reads CASSTGAGSQPQHF. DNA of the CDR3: TGCGCCAGCAGCACGGGGGCGGGGTCGCAGCCCCAGCATTTT.

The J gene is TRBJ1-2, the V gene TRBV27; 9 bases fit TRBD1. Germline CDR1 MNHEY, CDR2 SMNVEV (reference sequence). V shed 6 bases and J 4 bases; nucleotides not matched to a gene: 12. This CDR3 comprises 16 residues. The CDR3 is CASRPLRGQGTYGYTF. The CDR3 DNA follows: TGTGCCAGCAGACCCCTCAGGGGACAGGGAACCTATGGCTACACCTTC.

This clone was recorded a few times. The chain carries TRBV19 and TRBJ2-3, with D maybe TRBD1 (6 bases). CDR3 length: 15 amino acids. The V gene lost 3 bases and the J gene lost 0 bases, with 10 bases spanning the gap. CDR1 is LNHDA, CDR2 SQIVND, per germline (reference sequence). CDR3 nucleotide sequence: TGTGCCAGTAGTATCGGGACAATTAGCACAGATACGCAGTATTTT. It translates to CASSIGTISTDTQYF.

CDR3 amino acids: CASSLVASGGPYEQYF. CDR3 bases: TGCGCCAGCAGCTTGGTGGCTAGCGGGGGGCCCTACGAGCAGTACTTC. The V and J genes are TRBV5-1 and TRBJ2-7; the match to TRBD2 covers 11 bases. The CDR3 sequence is 16 residues long. Trimming removed 0 bases from V and 2 bases from J; junction bases left unmatched: 4. Looked up from germline, CDR1 is SGHRS and CDR2 is YFSETQ.

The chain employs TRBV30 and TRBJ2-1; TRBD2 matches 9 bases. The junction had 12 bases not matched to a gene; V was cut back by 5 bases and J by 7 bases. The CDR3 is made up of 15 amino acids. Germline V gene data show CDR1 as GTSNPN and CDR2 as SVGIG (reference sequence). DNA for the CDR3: TGTGCCTGGGAGGGAATAAGCGGGAGGAGGAATGAGCAGTTCTTC. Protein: CAWEGISGRRNEQFF.

CDR3 DNA: TGTGCCAGCAGACCCCCGGGACAGTCAATGGGCACTGAAGCTTTCTTT. This codes for CASRPPGQSMGTEAFF. This sequence joins TRBV28 and TRBJ1-1, with 7 nucleotides matching TRBD1. V trimming: 6 bases; J trimming: 4 bases; junction bases outside the gene matches: 14. The V gene's germline CDR1 is MDHEN and CDR2 SYDVKM. The CDR3 has 16 residues.

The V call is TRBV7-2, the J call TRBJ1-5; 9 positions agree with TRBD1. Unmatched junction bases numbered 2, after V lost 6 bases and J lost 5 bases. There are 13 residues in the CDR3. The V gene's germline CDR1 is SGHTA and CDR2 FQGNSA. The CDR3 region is CASSWDRDQPQHF. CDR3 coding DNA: TGTGCCAGCAGTTGGGACAGGGATCAGCCCCAGCATTTT.

This CDR3 reads CASSTSSGVGYTF. The CDR3 region has the DNA TGTGCCAGCAGTACAAGCTCGGGGGTTGGCTACACCTTC. The chain uses TRBV7-3 and TRBJ1-2; weak D call: TRBD1 (5 bases). CDR3 length: 13 amino acids. V dropped 6 bases and J dropped 7 bases, with 15 bases sitting between them. Germline V gene data show CDR1 as SGHTA and CDR2 as FQGTGA.

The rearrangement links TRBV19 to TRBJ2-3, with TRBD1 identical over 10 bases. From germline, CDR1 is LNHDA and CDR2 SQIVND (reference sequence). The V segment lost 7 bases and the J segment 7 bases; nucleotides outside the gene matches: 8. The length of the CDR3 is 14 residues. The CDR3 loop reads CASTLGQGLNTQYF. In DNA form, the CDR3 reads TGTGCCAGTACCCTGGGACAGGGGTTGAATACGCAGTATTTT.

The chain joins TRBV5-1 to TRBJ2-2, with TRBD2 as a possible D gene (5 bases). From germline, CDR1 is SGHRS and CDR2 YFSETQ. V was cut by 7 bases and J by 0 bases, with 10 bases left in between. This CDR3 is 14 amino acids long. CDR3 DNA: TGCGCCAGCGGCAACGGGGCGAACACCGGGGAGCTGTTTTTT. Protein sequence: CASGNGANTGELFF.

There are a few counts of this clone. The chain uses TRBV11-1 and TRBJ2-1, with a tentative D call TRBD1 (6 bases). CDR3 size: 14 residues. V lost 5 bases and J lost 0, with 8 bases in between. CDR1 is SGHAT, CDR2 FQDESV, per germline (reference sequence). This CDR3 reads CASSGGSSYNEQFF. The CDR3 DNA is TGTGCCAGCAGCGGGGGCAGCTCCTACAATGAGCAGTTCTTC.

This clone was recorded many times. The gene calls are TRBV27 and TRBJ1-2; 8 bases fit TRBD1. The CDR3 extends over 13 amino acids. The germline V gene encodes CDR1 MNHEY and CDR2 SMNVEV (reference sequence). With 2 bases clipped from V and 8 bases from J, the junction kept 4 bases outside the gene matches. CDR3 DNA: TGTGCCAGCAGTTTACCAGGGGGCCGGGGCTACACCTTC. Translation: CASSLPGGRGYTF.

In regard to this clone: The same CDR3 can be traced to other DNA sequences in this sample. CDR3 region: CASSYSGADTQYF. CDR3 sequence (DNA): TGTGCCAGCAGTTATAGTGGGGCAGATACGCAGTATTTT. The chain recombines TRBV6-5 with TRBJ2-3; D ambiguous. This CDR3 comprises 13 residues. Germline V gene data show CDR1 as MNHEY and CDR2 as SVGAGI. The V end was cut by 3 bases, the J end by 4 bases, with 8 bases between.

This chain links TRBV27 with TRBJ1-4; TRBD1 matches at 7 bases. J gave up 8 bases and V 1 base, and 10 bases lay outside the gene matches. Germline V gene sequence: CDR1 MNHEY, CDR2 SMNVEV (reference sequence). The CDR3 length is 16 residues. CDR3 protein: CASSLWEGAGREKLFF. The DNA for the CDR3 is TGTGCCAGCAGTTTATGGGAGGGGGCAGGCCGGGAAAAACTGTTTTTT.

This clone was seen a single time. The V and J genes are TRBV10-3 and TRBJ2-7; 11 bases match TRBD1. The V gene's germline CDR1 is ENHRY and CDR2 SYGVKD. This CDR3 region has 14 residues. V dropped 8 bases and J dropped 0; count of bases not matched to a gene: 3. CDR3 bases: TGTGCCATCGCGGACAGGGGGCACTCCTACGAGCAGTACTTC. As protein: CAIADRGHSYEQYF.

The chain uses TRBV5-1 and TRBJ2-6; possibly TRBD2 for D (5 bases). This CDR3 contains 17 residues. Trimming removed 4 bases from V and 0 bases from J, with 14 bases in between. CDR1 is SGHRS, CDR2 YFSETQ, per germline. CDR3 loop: CASSPPDSISGANVLTF. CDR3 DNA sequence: TGCGCCAGCAGCCCTCCGGACTCTATCTCTGGGGCCAACGTCCTGACTTTC.

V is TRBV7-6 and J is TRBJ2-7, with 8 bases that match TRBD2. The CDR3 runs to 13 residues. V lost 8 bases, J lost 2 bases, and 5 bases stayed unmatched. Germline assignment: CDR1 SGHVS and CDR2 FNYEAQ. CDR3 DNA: TGTGCCAGCTCAGAGCGGGAGACCTACGAGCAGTACTTC. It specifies CASSERETYEQYF.

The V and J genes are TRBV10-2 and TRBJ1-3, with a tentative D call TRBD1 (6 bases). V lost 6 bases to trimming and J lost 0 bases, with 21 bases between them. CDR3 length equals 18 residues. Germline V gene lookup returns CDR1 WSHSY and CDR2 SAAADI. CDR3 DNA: TGCGCCAGCAGGGATTCACAGGGAATGGTGAGCTCTGGAAACACCATATATTTT. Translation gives CASRDSQGMVSSGNTIYF.

The CDR3 here is CASSLVGAETQYF. The CDR3 DNA follows: TGTGCCAGCAGCTTGGTAGGGGCGGAGACCCAGTACTTC. The chain is built from TRBV5-4 and TRBJ2-5; possible D gene TRBD1, 5 bases. CDR1 SGHNT and CDR2 YYREEE come from the germline V gene (reference sequence). Trimming pared 0 bases from V and 5 bases from J, leaving 8 bases between. The length of the CDR3 is 13 residues.

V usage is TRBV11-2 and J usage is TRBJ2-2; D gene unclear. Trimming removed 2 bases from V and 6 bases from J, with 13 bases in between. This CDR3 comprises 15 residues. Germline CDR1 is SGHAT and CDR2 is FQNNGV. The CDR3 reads CASSLSSGFPGELFF. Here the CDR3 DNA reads TGTGCCAGCAGCTTATCCTCCGGTTTCCCCGGGGAGCTGTTTTTT.